One T cell receptor beta chain is described in this entry. Clones were read by immunoSEQ multiplex PCR, and TCRdb kept only the in-frame ones, dropping some. The repertoire includes some 130,000 clones, roughly 92% of them detected once, and 5.1% sits in the top ten. The data stem from a study of T cell responses to AZD1222 COVID-19 vaccine. The sequenced sample was peripheral blood, obtained on day 0 of AZD1222 vaccination. The source is an adult in good health.

CDR3 residues: CASSISPRGDTQYF. CDR3 nucleotides: TGTGCCAGTAGTATATCACCCCGTGGAGATACGCAGTATTTT. The J gene is TRBJ2-3, the V gene TRBV19, with unresolved D. The V and J ends lost 2 bases and 5 bases respectively, with 11 bases between them. There are 14 residues in the CDR3. Per germline, CDR1 LNHDA and CDR2 SQIVND (reference sequence).